This entry lists 9 T cell receptor beta chains sequenced from one sample in a study of CD8+ T cells in alopecia areata (dated by TCRdb to the late 2010s). The time point label here, explained by the study, means: about 5 months on oral tofacitinib. The sample's treatment or condition label, in plain terms: oral pan-JAK inhibitor, 5-10 mg twice daily. The library was generated by the immunoSEQ multiplex PCR assay. To provide template for TCR sequencing, every sample had RNA extracted and reverse transcribed into cDNA. TCRdb mirrors the immuneACCESS table, restricted to in-frame sequences. Some clones are absent from its copies; in checked studies, under half trace to an unresolved V gene, and the reason for the others is unknown. The sample data list around 100,000 clones, and roughly three fifths of these were observed just once. Approximately 3.1% of the sample goes to the ten largest clones. The sample here was CD4+ T cells sorted from blood, taken at week 24, from a patient treated with tofacitinib. These TCRs come from a human donor with alopecia areata.

The chain combines TRBV5-1 with TRBJ1-6; D not resolved. The CDR3 covers 15 residues. With 5 bases removed from V and 0 bases from J, the gap between germline ends came to 9 bases. Germline CDR1 reads SGHRS; CDR2 reads YFSETQ. For the CDR3, the DNA is TGCGCCAGCAGAATAGCGAGCTCCTATAATTCACCCCTCCACTTT. The encoded protein is CASRIASSYNSPLHF.

The sample holds a few counts of this clone. At one of its ends the junction is not consistent with the germline gene, which may arise from a read error. This chain links TRBV29-1 with TRBJ2-7; no reliable D call. Germline V gene lookup returns CDR1 SQVTM and CDR2 ANQGSEA. There are 11 residues in the CDR3. The CDR3: CSVGASHEQYF. The CDR3 nucleotides are TGCAGCGTTGGGGCCTCCCACGAGCAGTACTTC.

The rearrangement uses TRBV10-3 and TRBJ2-3; D possibly corresponds to TRBD1 (6 bases). V lost 3 bases, J lost 0 bases, and 13 bases lay in between. This CDR3 region has 16 residues. CDR1 and CDR2 from the germline V gene are ENHRY and SYGVKD. The CDR3 here is CAISEGGRTSTDTQYF. CDR3 coding DNA: TGTGCCATCAGTGAAGGGGGACGGACTAGCACAGATACGCAGTATTTT.

V is TRBV7-2 and J is TRBJ2-2; TRBD1 matches at 11 bases. Germline V CDR1 and CDR2: SGHTA, FQGNSA. The CDR3 is 16 amino acids. Losses at the gene ends were 5 bases for V and 7 bases for J; bases not matched to a gene: 9. The CDR3 DNA reads TGTGCCAGCAGCCTACGGACAGGGGGCTGGATCGGGGAGCTGTTTTTT. It is translated as CASSLRTGGWIGELFF. Based on the CDR3 plus reference TRBV7-2 and TRBJ2-2, the full variable domain is GAGVSQSPSNKVTEKGKDVELRCDPISGHTALYWYRQSLGQGLEFLIYFQGNSAPDKSGLPSDRFSAERTGGSVSTLTIQRTQQEDSAVYLCASSLRTGGWIGELFFGEGSRLTVL.

The rearrangement uses TRBV5-1 and TRBJ1-4; TRBD1 might be the D (5 bases). The germline V and J ends were trimmed by 4 bases and 0 bases, with 16 bases remaining between them. CDR1 SGHRS and CDR2 YFSETQ come from the germline V gene. The CDR3 sequence is 17 residues long. The CDR3 DNA is TGCGCCAGCAGCCCACGTGGGTGGACACCAACTAATGAAAAACTGTTTTTT. This gives the protein CASSPRGWTPTNEKLFF.

The J gene is TRBJ2-2, the V gene TRBV30, with 7 positions matching TRBD2. With V trimmed by 5 bases and J by 2 bases, 5 bases remained unmatched. The germline V gene encodes CDR1 GTSNPN and CDR2 SVGIG (reference sequence). This CDR3 is built from 14 residues. CDR3 in amino acids: CAWGMGLNTGELFF. CDR3 coding DNA: TGTGCCTGGGGTATGGGACTAAACACCGGGGAGCTGTTTTTT.

The J gene is TRBJ2-3, the V gene TRBV5-4; 12 nucleotides align to TRBD2. The ends lost 3 bases at V and 1 base at J; junction bases unmatched: 3. The CDR3 spans 16 residues. Looked up from germline, CDR1 is SGHNT and CDR2 is YYREEE (reference sequence). The CDR3: CASSYRLAGGTDTQYF. The CDR3 region has the DNA TGTGCCAGCAGCTATCGACTAGCGGGGGGCACAGATACGCAGTATTTT.

This chain joins TRBV6-1 and TRBJ1-6, with D perhaps matching TRBD1 (6 bases). V lost 1 base to trimming and J lost 9 bases, with 7 bases between them. Germline V lookup: CDR1 MNHNS, CDR2 SASEGT. CDR3 size: 13 residues. The CDR3 spells CASSEVQGSPLHF. DNA of the CDR3: TGTGCCAGCAGTGAAGTACAGGGTTCACCCCTCCACTTT.

The sample holds a few counts of this clone. J is TRBJ1-5 and V is TRBV6-5, with D maybe TRBD1 (6 bases). Germline CDR1 MNHEY, CDR2 SVGAGI. V gave up 4 bases and J gave up 8 bases, with 15 bases separating them. The CDR3 is 14 amino acids. The CDR3: CASSSVRGSEPQHF. The CDR3, as DNA: TGTGCCAGCAGTTCCGTCAGGGGAAGTGAGCCCCAGCATTTT.